This is a list of T cell receptor beta chains from one sample in a study of CD8 T cell repertoires and HIV-1 epitope variants. Method: immunoSEQ multiplex PCR; TCRdb's copy keeps in-frame clones and lacks some. The sample has several thousand clones; roughly two thirds are singletons. No antigen is known for these receptors. The sample was cultured CD8+ T cells derived from PBMCs. These receptors all stem from a male donor with HIV. Both conserved end residues are part of each CDR3. The order of the fields is clone size, V gene, CDR3 length, D gene, J gene, CDR3 DNA, CDR3 protein. The D gene is left open where the match is weak. Not all rows give a size; the values are once, few, many and, for expanded clones, a class.

>once|TRBV6-5|15|TRBD2|TRBJ2-7
TGTGCCAGCAGTTCAAAGACTAGCGGGAGGAATGAGCAGTACTTC
CASSSKTSGRNEQYF
>-|TRBV28|15|-|TRBJ2-5
TGTGCCAGCAGTTCCCCTGACATGTCCCAAGAGACCCAGTACTTC
CASSSPDMSQETQYF
>few|TRBV5-6|13|TRBD1|TRBJ2-7
TGTGCCAGCAGCTTACAGGGGGACTACGAGCAGTACTTC
CASSLQGDYEQYF
>-|TRBV18|15|TRBD2|TRBJ2-1
TGTGCCAGCTCGCTAGCGGGGGGGCCGGACAATGAGCAGTTCTTC
CASSLAGGPDNEQFF
>-|TRBV28|14|-|TRBJ1-2
TGTGCCAGCAGTTTGGTGGGGGCGGGATATGGCTACACCTTC
CASSLVGAGYGYTF
>few|TRBV9|16|TRBD2|TRBJ2-3
TGTGCCAGCAGCCCTTTAGCGGGGCCTGTCGGAGATACGCAGTATTTT
CASSPLAGPVGDTQYF
>-|TRBV6-5|16|TRBD2|TRBJ2-1
TGTGCCAGCAGTTACTCGCCTAGCGGGGGACACAATGAGCAGTTCTTC
CASSYSPSGGHNEQFF
>-|TRBV11-2|15|TRBD2|TRBJ2-2
TGTGCCAGCAGCCCCCTAGCGGGAGTATCCGGGGAGCTGTTTTTT
CASSPLAGVSGELFF
>-|TRBV30|14|-|TRBJ2-3
TGTGCCTGGAGTGTACTCAGTTACACAGATACGCAGTATTTT
CAWSVLSYTDTQYF
>-|TRBV27|14|TRBD1|TRBJ1-2
TGTGCCAGCAGTTTTGGGGACAGGGGGCGAGCCTACACCTTC
CASSFGDRGRAYTF
>-|TRBV29-1|16|TRBD2|TRBJ2-3
TGCAGCGTTGAAGGGGAGTTAGCGGGGGAGGCAGATACGCAGTATTTT
CSVEGELAGEADTQYF
>-|TRBV6-6|16|TRBD2|TRBJ2-7
TGTGCCAGCAGCCTAAACGGACTAGCGGGGTCCTACGAGCAGTACTTC
CASSLNGLAGSYEQYF
>-|TRBV5-1|16|-|TRBJ2-1
TGCGCCAGCAGCTCCGGACTCGGGAGTGAAGGGAATGAGCAGTTCTTC
CASSSGLGSEGNEQFF
>-|TRBV28|15|-|TRBJ1-1
TGTGCCAGCAGTTTTCAGGGGCAGAAGGACACTGAAGCTTTCTTT
CASSFQGQKDTEAFF
>-|TRBV4-1|14|TRBD2|TRBJ2-1
TGCGCCAGCAGTGCCTTCGCGGGAGTATATGAGCAGTTCTTC
CASSAFAGVYEQFF
>-|TRBV10-3|12|TRBD2|TRBJ2-7
TGTGCCATCAGTGCAACTAGCGACGAGCAGTACTTC
CAISATSDEQYF
>medium-sized|TRBV19|19|TRBD2|TRBJ2-1
TGTGCCAGTAGTATACAGCCGGGACTAGCGGGAGATTTCTTAGATGAGCAGTTCTTC
CASSIQPGLAGDFLDEQFF